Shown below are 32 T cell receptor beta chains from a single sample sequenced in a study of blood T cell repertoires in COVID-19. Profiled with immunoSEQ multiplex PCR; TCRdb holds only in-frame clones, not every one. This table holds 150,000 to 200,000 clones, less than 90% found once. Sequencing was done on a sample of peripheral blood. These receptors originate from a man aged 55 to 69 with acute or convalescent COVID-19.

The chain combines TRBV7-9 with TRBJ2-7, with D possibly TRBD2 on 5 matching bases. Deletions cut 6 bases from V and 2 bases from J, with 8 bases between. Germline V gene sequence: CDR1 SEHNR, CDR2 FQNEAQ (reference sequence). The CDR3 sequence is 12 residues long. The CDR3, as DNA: TGTGCCAGCAGTTCGGGGACCTACGAGCAGTACGTC. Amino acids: CASSSGTYEQYV.

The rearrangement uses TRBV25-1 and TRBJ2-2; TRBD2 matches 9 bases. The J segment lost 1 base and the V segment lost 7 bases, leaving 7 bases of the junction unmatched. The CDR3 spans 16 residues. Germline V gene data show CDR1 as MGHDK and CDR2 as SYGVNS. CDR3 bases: TGTGCCAGCACCCCTAGTAGCGGGAGGAACACCGGGGAGCTGTTTTTT. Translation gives CASTPSSGRNTGELFF. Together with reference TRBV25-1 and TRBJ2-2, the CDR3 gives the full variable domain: EADIYQTPRYLVIGTGKKITLECSQTMGHDKMYWYQQDPGMELHLIHYSYGVNSTEKGDLSSESTVSRIRTEHFPLTLESARPSHTSQYLCASTPSSGRNTGELFFGEGSRLTVL.

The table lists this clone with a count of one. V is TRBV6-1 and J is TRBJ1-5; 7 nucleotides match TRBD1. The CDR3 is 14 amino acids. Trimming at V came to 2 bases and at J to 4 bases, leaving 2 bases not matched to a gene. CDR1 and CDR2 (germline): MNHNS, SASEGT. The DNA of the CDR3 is TGTGCCAGCAGTGAATGGACAGGAAATCAGCCCCAGCATTTT. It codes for CASSEWTGNQPQHF.

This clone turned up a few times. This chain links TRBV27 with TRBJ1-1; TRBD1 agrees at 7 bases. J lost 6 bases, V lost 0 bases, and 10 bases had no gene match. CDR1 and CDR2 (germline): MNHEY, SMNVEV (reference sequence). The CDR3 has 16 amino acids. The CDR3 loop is CASSLSFSVRGSEAFF. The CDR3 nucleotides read TGTGCCAGCAGTTTATCATTTTCGGTCAGGGGGTCTGAAGCTTTCTTT.

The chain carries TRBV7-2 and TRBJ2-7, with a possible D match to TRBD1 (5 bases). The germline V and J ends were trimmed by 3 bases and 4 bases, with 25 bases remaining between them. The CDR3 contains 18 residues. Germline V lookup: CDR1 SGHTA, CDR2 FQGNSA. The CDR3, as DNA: TGTGCCAGCAGCTTCTTAGCCGGTCAGGGTGGCGAAAAGTACGAGCAGTACTTC. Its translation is CASSFLAGQGGEKYEQYF.

Here the CDR3 reads CASSPTSISGNTIYF. The CDR3 nucleotides are TGTGCCAGTAGCCCGACATCGATCTCTGGAAACACCATATATTTT. The chain carries TRBV19 and TRBJ1-3, with D unresolved. There are 15 residues in the CDR3. Germline values: CDR1 LNHDA, CDR2 SQIVND (reference sequence). The ends were cut back, 6 bases at V and 0 bases at J, with 12 bases in the middle. The full variable domain, its missing parts supplied by reference TRBV19 and TRBJ1-3, is DGGITQSPKYLFRKEGQNVTLSCEQNLNHDAMYWYRQDPGQGLRLIYYSQIVNDFQKGDIAEGYSVSREKKESFPLTVTSAQKNPTAFYLCASSPTSISGNTIYFGEGSWLTVV.

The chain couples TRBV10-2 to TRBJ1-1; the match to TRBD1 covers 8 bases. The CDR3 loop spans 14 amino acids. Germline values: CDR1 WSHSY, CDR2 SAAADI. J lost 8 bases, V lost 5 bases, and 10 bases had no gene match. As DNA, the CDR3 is TGCGCCAGCAGTCCGGGACAGGTAGGAGAGGAAGCTTTCTTT. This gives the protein CASSPGQVGEEAFF.

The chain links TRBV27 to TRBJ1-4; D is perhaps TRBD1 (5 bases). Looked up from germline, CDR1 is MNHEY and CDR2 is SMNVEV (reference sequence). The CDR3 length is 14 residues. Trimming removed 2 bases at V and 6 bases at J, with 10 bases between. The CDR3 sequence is CASSLRGLDEKLFF. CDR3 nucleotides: TGTGCCAGCAGTTTACGGGGGTTGGATGAAAAACTGTTTTTT.

DNA for the CDR3: TGCAGCGTTGCAGGGCGTGCTAATGAAAAACTGTTTTTT. Amino acids: CSVAGRANEKLFF. The J gene is TRBJ1-4, the V gene TRBV29-1; tentatively, D is TRBD1 (5 bases). V dropped 4 bases and J dropped 3 bases, with 9 bases sitting between them. Germline CDR1 is SQVTM and CDR2 is ANQGSEA. The CDR3 is 13 residues long.

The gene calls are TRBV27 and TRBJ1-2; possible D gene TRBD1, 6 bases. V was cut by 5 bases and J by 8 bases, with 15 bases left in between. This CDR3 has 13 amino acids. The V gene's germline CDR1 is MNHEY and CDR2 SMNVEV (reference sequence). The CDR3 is CASSAQGKWGYTF. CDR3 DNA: TGTGCCAGCAGTGCGCAGGGGAAGTGGGGCTACACCTTC.

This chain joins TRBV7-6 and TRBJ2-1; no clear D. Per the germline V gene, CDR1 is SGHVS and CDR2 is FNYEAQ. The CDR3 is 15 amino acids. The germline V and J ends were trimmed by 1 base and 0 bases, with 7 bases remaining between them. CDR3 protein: CASSLEESSYNEQFF. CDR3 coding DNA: TGTGCCAGCAGCTTAGAGGAGAGCTCCTACAATGAGCAGTTCTTC. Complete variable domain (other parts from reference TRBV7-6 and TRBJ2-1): GAGVSQSPRYKVTKRGQDVALRCDPISGHVSLYWYRQALGQGPEFLTYFNYEAQQDKSGLPNDRFSAERPEGSISTLTIQRTEQRDSAMYRCASSLEESSYNEQFFGPGTRLTVL.

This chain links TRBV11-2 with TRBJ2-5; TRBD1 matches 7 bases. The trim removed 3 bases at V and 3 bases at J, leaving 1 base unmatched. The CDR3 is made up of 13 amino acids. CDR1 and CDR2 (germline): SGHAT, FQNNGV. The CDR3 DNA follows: TGTGCCAGCAGCTTCGGGACAGAAGAGACCCAGTACTTC. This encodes CASSFGTEETQYF.

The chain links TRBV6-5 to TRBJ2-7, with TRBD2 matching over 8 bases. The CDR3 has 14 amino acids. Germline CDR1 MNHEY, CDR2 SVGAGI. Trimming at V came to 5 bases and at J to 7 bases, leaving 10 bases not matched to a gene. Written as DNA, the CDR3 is TGTGCCAGCAGTCTTAGGACAGCGGGGGATGAGCAGTACTTC. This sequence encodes CASSLRTAGDEQYF.

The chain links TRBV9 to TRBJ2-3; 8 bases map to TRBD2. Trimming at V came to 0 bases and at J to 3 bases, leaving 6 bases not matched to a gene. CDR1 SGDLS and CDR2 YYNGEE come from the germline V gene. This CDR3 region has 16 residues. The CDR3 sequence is CASSVGVSGTTDTQYF. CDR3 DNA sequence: TGTGCCAGCAGCGTAGGGGTTAGCGGGACAACAGATACGCAGTATTTT.

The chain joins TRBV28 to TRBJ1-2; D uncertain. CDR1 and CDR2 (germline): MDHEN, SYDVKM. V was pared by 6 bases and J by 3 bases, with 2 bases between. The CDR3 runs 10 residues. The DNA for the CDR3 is TGTGCCAGCAGCGACTATGGCTACACCTTC. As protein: CASSDYGYTF.

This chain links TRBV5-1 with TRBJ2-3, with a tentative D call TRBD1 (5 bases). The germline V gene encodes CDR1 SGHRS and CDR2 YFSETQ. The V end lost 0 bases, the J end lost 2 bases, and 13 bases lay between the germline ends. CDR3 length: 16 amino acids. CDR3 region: CASSLAYQGPTDTQYF. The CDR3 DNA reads TGCGCCAGCAGCTTGGCGTACCAGGGCCCCACAGATACGCAGTATTTT. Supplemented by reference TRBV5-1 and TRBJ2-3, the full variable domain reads KAGVTQTPRYLIKTRGQQVTLSCSPISGHRSVSWYQQTPGQGLQFLFEYFSETQRNKGNFPGRFSGRQFSNSRSEMNVSTLELGDSALYLCASSLAYQGPTDTQYFGPGTRLTVL.

CDR3 in DNA: TGTGCCAGTAGTATAGGGCAGGTTCCTAACTATGGCTACACCTTC. Residues: CASSIGQVPNYGYTF. The chain is built from TRBV19 and TRBJ1-2; no firm D call. CDR1 and CDR2 (germline): LNHDA, SQIVND (reference sequence). The CDR3 sequence is 15 residues long. The V end was cut by 1 base, the J end by 0 bases, with 9 bases between.

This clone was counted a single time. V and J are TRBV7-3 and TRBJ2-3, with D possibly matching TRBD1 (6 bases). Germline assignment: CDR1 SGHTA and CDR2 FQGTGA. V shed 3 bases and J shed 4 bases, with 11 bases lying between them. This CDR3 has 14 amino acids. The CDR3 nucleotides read TGTGCCAGCAGCTTCGAACAGGGCCCAGATACGCAGTATTTT. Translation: CASSFEQGPDTQYF. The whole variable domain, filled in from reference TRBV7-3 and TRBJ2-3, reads GAGVSQTPSNKVTEKGKYVELRCDPISGHTALYWYRQSLGQGPEFLIYFQGTGAADDSGLPNDRFFAVRPEGSVSTLKIQRTERGDSAVYLCASSFEQGPDTQYFGPGTRLTVL.

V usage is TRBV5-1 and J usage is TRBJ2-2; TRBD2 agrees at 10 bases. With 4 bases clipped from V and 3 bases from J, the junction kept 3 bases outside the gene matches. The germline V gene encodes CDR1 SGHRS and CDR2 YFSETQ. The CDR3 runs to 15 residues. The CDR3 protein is CASSLGTSDTGELFF. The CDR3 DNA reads TGCGCCAGCAGCCTTGGGACTAGCGACACCGGGGAGCTGTTTTTT.

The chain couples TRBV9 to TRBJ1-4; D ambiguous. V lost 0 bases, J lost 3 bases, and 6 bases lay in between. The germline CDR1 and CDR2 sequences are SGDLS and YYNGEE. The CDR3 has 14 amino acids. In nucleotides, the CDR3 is TGTGCCAGCAGCGTAGGGGCAGCTAATGAAAAACTGTTTTTT. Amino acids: CASSVGAANEKLFF.

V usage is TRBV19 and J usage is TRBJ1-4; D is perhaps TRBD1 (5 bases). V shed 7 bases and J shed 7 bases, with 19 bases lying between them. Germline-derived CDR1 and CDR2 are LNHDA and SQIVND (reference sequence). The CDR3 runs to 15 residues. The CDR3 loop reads CASTMPRGRIEKLFF. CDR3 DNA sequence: TGTGCCAGTACCATGCCCCGGGGGAGGATTGAAAAACTGTTTTTT. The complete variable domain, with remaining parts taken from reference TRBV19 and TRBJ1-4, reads DGGITQSPKYLFRKEGQNVTLSCEQNLNHDAMYWYRQDPGQGLRLIYYSQIVNDFQKGDIAEGYSVSREKKESFPLTVTSAQKNPTAFYLCASTMPRGRIEKLFFGSGTQLSVL.

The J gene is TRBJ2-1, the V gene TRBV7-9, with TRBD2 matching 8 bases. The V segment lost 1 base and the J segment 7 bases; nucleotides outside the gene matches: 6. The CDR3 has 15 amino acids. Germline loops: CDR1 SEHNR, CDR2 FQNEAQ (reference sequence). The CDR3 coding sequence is TGTGCCAGCAGCTTAGTGGCTAGCGGGCAGAATGAGCAGTTCTTC. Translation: CASSLVASGQNEQFF.

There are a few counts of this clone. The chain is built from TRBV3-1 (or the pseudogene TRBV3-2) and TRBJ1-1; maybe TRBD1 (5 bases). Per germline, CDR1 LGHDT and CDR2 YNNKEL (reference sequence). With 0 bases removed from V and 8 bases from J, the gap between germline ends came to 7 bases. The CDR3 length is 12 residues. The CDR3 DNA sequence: TGTGCCAGCAGCCAAGATCGGGGGGAAGCTTTCTTT. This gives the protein CASSQDRGEAFF.

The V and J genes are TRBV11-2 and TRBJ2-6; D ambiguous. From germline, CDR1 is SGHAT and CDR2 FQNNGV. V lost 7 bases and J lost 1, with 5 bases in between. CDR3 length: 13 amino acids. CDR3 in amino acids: CASMRSGANVLTF. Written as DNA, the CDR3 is TGTGCCAGCATGCGATCTGGGGCCAACGTCCTGACTTTC. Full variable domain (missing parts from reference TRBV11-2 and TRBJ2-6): EAGVAQSPRYKIIEKRQSVAFWCNPISGHATLYWYQQILGQGPKLLIQFQNNGVVDDSQLPKDRFSAERLKGVDSTLKIQPAKLEDSAVYLCASMRSGANVLTFGAGSRLTVL.

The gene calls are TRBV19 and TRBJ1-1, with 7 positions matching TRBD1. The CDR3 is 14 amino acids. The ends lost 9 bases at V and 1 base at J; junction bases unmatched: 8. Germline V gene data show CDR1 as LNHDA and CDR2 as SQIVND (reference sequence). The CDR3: CASGPGTANTEAFF. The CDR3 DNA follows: TGTGCCAGCGGCCCCGGGACAGCGAACACTGAAGCTTTCTTT.

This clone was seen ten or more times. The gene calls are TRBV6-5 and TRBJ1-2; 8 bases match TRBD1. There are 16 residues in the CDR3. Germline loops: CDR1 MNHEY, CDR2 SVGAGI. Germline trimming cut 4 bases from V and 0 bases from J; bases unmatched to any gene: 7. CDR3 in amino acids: CASSSARDRTNYGYTF. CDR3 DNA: TGTGCCAGCAGTTCGGCTCGGGACAGGACTAACTATGGCTACACCTTC.

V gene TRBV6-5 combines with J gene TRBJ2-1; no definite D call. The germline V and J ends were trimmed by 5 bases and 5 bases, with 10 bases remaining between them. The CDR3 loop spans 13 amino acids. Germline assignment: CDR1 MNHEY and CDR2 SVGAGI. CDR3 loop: CASSLRHNNEQFF. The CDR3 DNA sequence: TGTGCCAGCAGTCTCAGGCACAACAATGAGCAGTTCTTC.

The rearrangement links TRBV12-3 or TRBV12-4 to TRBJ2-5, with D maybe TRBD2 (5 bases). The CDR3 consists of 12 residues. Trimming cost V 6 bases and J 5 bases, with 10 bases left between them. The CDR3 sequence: CASSQPGETQYF. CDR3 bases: TGTGCCAGCAGCCAGCCGGGGGAGACCCAGTACTTC.

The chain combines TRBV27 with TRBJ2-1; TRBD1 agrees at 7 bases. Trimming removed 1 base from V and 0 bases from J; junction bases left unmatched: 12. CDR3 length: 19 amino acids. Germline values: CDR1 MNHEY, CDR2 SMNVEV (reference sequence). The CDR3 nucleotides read TGTGCCAGCAGTTTATTGTCCCGAATGGACAGGCTCTCCTACAATGAGCAGTTCTTC. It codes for CASSLLSRMDRLSYNEQFF.

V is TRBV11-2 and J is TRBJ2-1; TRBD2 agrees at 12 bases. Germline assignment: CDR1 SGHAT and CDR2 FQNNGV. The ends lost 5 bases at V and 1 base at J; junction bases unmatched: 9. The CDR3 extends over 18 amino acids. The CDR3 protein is CASSRGLAGLTSYNEQFF. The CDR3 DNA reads TGTGCCAGCAGCCGGGGACTAGCGGGCCTAACGTCCTACAATGAGCAGTTCTTC.

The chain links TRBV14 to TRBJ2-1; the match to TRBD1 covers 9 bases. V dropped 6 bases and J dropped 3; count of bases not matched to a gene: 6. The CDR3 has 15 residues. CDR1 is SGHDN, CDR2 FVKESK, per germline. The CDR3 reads CASRRGTGRYNEQFF. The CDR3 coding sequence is TGTGCCAGCAGGCGGGGGACAGGGCGCTACAATGAGCAGTTCTTC.

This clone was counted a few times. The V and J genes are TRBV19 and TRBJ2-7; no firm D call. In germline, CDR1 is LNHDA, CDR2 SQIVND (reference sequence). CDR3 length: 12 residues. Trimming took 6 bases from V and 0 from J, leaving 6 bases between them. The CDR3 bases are TGTGCCAGTAGCAGAGGCTCCTACGAGCAGTACTTC. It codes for CASSRGSYEQYF.